This T cell receptor (beta chain) stems from a study of T cell repertoires in cytomegalovirus infection. The overall study: In public TCR beta signatures, there were indications of both CMV infection and matching HLA type. Study-level points and caveats: The ex vivo response was dominated by HLA-C-restricted CMV-specific TCR beta clonotypes.

TCRdb reprocessed the reads with MiXCR, giving one entry per CDR3 protein. Of about 770,000 distinct CDR3 sequences listed, under 35% are singletons. Trimming removed 1 base from V and 0 bases from J, with 11 bases in between. The CDR3 covers 16 residues. Germline V gene lookup returns CDR1 MDHEN and CDR2 SYDVKM. This clonotype was picked up a small number of times. Its specificity is not known. The origin of this receptor is a human donor in good health (CMV status not recorded). Some clones in this sample may be carry-over from other donors' samples. The sample in question was cultured CD8+ T cells from PBMCs, obtained from culture after CMV antigen stimulation. The chain couples TRBV28 to TRBJ2-3, with D perhaps matching TRBD1 or TRBD2 (6 bases each). CDR3 sequence (DNA): TGTGCCAGCAGTTTATCTTGGGGGGCTAGCACAGATACGCAGTATTTT. It translates to CASSLSWGASTDTQYF.